The rows below give T cell receptor beta chains drawn from one sample of a study of T cell clones after liver transplantation. Sequencing used immunoSEQ multiplex PCR; TCRdb keeps in-frame clones, though not all of them. The table shows tens of thousands of clones, with around 84% occurring only once. The material was CD4+ T cells from blood, obtained less than 50 months after liver transplant. These receptor sequences come from a human patient who received a liver transplant. Some T cells may have originated in the graft donor. The CDR3 runs from the conserved cysteine through the conserved F or W. The D gene is left open where the match is weak. Size tells how often a clone was seen (once, few, many) or the class of an expanded clone, and some rows leave it out.

>NA|TRBJ1-5|TRBV12-5|NA
CASGLGASSQPQHF
TGTGCTAGTGGTTTAGGGGCGAGTAGTCAGCCCCAGCATTTT
>NA|TRBJ1-1|TRBV5-6|NA
CASSLYRGFAFF
TGTGCCAGCAGCTTGTATAGAGGATTCGCTTTCTTT
>NA|TRBJ2-1|TRBV19|TRBD1
CASSIVGGTALGEQFF
TGTGCCAGTAGTATAGTAGGGGGCACAGCCCTGGGAGAGCAGTTCTTC
>NA|TRBJ1-2|TRBV7-3|NA
CASSLIAGPYGYTF
TGTGCCAGCAGCTTAATTGCAGGCCCCTATGGCTACACCTTC
>NA|TRBJ2-1|TRBV7-3|TRBD2
CASGRGLASDEQFF
TGTGCCAGCGGTAGGGGACTAGCTTCGGATGAGCAGTTCTTC
>NA|TRBJ1-2|TRBV7-2|TRBD1
CASSLRTGMNYGYTF
TGTGCCAGCAGCTTAAGGACAGGGATGAACTATGGCTACACCTTC
>NA|TRBJ2-7|TRBV7-9|TRBD2
CASSPGTSGRVHF
TGTGCCAGCAGCCCCGGGACTAGCGGCCGGGTGCACTTC
>NA|TRBJ2-7|TRBV19|TRBD1
CASKDRSSYEQYF
TGTGCCAGTAAGGACAGGTCCTCCTACGAGCAGTACTTC
>once|TRBJ2-1|TRBV9|TRBD2
CASSDGGTSGGYNEQFF
TGTGCCAGCAGCGATGGGGGAACTAGCGGGGGATACAATGAGCAGTTCTTC
>NA|TRBJ1-2|TRBV30|TRBD1
CAWTGGGYGYTF
TGTGCCTGGACAGGGGGTGGCTATGGCTACACCTTC
>NA|TRBJ2-5|TRBV5-4|NA
CASGGRQETQYF
TGTGCCTCCGGCGGACGTCAAGAGACCCAGTACTTC
>NA|TRBJ2-7|TRBV6-5|NA
CASSYTRGEQYF
TGTGCCAGCAGTTATACACGGGGAGAGCAGTACTTC
>few|TRBJ1-2|TRBV19|NA
CASSIEGNHGYTF
TGTGCCAGTAGTATAGAGGGTAACCATGGCTACACCTTC
>NA|TRBJ2-7|TRBV7-8|NA
CASSPQGSRRYYEQYF
TGTGCCAGCAGCCCGCAGGGTTCTAGACGTTACTACGAGCAGTACTTC
>NA|TRBJ1-6|TRBV5-1|TRBD1
CASSKDRGNSPLHF
TGCGCCAGCAGCAAGGACAGGGGAAATTCACCCCTCCACTTT
>NA|TRBJ1-2|TRBV4-3|NA
CASSQDGDGYTF
TGCGCCAGCAGCCAAGATGGGGATGGCTACACCTTC
>NA|TRBJ2-7|TRBV2|NA
CASILDRRGYEQYF
TGTGCCAGCATCCTGGACAGGAGGGGATACGAGCAGTACTTC
>NA|TRBJ1-2|TRBV19|NA
CASTPRFGQPGGYGYTF
TGTGCCAGTACTCCGCGTTTCGGACAGCCGGGGGGCTATGGCTACACCTTC
>once|TRBJ1-1|TRBV20-1|NA
CSARVGREAFF
TGCAGTGCTAGAGTGGGGCGTGAAGCTTTCTTT
>NA|TRBJ2-5|TRBV7-2|NA
CASSLGQIETQYF
TGTGCCAGCAGCTTAGGTCAAATTGAGACCCAGTACTTC
>NA|TRBJ1-6|TRBV6-1|NA
CASGQFYNSPLHF
TGTGCCAGCGGACAGTTTTATAATTCACCCCTCCACTTT
>NA|TRBJ2-1|TRBV9|TRBD2
CASSASGGSYNEQFF
TGTGCCAGCAGCGCTAGCGGGGGGTCATACAATGAGCAGTTCTTC
>NA|TRBJ2-3|TRBV6-4|NA
CANPVYGGSTDTQYF
TGTGCCAATCCAGTATATGGGGGTAGCACAGATACGCAGTATTTT